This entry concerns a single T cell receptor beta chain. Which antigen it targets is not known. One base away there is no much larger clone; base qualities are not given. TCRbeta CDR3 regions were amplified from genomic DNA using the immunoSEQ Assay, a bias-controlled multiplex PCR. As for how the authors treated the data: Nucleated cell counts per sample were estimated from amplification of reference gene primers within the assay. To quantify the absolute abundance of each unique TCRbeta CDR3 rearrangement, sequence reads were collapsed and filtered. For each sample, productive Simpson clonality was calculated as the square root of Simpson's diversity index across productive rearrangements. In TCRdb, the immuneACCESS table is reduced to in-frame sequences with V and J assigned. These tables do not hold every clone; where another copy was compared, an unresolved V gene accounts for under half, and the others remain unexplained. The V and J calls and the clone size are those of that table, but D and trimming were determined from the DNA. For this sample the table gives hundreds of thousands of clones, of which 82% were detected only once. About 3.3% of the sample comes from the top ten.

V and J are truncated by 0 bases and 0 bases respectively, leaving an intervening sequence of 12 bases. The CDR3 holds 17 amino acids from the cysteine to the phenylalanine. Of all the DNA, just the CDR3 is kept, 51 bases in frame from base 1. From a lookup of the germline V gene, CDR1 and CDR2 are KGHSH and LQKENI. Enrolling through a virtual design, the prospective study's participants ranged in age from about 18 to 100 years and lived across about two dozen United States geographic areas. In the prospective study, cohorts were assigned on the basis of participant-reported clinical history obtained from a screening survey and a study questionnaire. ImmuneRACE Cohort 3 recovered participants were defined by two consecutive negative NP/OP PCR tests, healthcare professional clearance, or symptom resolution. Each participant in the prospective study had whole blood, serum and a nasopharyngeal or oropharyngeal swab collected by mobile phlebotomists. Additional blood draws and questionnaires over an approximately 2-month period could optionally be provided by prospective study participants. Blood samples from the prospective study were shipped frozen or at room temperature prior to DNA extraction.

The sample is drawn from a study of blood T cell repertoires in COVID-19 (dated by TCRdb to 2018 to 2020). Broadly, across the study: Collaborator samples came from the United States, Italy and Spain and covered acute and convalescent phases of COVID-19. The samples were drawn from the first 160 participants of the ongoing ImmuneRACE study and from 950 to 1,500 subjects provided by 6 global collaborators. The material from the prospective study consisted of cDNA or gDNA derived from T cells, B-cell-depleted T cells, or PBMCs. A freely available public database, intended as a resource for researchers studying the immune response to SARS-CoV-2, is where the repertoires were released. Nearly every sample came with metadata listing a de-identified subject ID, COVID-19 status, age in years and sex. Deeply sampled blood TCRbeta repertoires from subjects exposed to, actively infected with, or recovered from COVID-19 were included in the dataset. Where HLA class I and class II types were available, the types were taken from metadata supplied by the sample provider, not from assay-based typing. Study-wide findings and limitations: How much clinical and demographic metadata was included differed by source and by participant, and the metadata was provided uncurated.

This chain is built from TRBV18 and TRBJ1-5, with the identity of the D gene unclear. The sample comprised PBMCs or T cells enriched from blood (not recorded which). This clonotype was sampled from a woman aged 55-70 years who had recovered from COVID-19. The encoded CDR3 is CASSPPGRTHSNQPQHF. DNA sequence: TGTGCCAGCTCACCACCGGGGAGGACTCATAGCAATCAGCCCCAGCATTTT.